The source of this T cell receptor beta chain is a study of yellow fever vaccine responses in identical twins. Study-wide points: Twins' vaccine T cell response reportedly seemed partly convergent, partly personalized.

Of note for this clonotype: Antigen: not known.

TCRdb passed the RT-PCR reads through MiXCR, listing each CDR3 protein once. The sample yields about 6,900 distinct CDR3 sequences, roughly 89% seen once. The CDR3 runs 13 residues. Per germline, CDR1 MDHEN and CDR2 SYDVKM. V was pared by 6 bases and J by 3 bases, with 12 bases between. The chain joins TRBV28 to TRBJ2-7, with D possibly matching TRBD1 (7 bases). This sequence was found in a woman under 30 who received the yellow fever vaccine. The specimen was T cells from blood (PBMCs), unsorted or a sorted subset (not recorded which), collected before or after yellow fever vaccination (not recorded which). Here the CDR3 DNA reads TGTGCCAGCAGGGGGGGACAGTACTACGAGCAGTACTTC. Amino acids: CASRGGQYYEQYF.